This T cell receptor beta chain originates from a study of T cell changes during pregnancy in multiple sclerosis. Trimming cost V 6 bases and J 3 bases; bases outside gene matches: 3. The CDR3 runs to 15 residues. From germline, CDR1 is MNHNS and CDR2 SASEGT. The data were produced by immunoSEQ multiplex PCR, yet TCRdb's version contains in-frame clones alone and is incomplete. The sample holds some 97,000 clones; around nine tenths are singletons and the top ten take more than 0.95%. The chain recombines TRBV6-1 with TRBJ2-7; TRBD2 aligns across 15 bases. This receptor was identified in a female donor with multiple sclerosis, enrolled in a pregnancy study. Sequenced material: peripheral blood, taken in the second trimester of pregnancy. The CDR3: CASRQGLAGGYEQYF. The CDR3 nucleotides are TGTGCCAGCAGACAGGGACTAGCGGGAGGCTACGAGCAGTACTTC.